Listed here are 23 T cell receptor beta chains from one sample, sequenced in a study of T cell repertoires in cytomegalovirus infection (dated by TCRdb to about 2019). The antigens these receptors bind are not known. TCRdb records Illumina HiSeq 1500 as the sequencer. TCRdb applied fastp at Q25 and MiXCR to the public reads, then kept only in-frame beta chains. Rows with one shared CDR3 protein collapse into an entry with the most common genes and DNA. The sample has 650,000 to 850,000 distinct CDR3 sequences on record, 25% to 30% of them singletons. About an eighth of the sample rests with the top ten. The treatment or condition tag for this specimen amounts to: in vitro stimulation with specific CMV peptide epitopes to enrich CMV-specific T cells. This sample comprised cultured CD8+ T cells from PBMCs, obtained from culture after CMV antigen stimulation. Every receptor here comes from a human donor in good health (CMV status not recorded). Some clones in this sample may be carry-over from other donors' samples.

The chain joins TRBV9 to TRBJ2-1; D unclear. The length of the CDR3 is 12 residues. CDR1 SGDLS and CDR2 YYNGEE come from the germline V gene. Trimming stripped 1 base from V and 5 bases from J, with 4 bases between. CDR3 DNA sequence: TGTGCCAGCAGCGTAAACGACAATGAGCAGTTCTTC. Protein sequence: CASSVNDNEQFF.

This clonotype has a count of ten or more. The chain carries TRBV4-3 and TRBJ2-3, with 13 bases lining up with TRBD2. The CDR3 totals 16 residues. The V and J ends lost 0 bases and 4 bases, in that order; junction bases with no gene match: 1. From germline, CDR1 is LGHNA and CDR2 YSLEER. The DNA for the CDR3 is TGCGCCAGCAGCCAAGAACTAGCGGGGGGGGCAGATACGCAGTATTTT. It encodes CASSQELAGGADTQYF.

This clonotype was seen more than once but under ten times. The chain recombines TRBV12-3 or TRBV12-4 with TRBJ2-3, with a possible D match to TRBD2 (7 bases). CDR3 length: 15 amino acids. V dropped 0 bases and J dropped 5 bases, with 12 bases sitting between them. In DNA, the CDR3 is TGTGCCAGCAGTTTAGCAGGGGGGGCCGTAGATACGCAGTATTTT. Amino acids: CASSLAGGAVDTQYF.

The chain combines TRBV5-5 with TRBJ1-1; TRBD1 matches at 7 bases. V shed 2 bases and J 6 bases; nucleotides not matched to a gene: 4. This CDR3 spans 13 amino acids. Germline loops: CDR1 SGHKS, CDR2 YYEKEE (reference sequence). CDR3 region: CASSLDRASEAFF. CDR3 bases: TGTGCCAGCAGCTTAGACAGGGCGTCTGAAGCTTTCTTT.

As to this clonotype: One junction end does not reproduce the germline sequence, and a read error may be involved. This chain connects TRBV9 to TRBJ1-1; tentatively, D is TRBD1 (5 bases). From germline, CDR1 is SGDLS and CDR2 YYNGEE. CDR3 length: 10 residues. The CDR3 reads CASSAGTDHF. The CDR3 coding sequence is TGTGCCAGCAGCGCCGGGACCGACCACTTT.

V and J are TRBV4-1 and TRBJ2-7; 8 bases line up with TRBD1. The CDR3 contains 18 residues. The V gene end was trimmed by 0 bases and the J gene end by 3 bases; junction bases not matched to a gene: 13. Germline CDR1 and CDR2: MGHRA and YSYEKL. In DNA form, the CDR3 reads TGCGCCAGCAGCCAAGACGTCTGCTCGGACAGGGACTGCTACGAGCAGTACTTC. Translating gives CASSQDVCSDRDCYEQYF.

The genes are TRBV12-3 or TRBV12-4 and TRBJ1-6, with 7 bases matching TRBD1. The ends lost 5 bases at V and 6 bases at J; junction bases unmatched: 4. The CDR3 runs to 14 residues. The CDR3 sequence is CASSTGQFNSPLHF. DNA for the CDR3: TGTGCCAGCAGTACGGGACAGTTTAATTCACCCCTCCACTTT.

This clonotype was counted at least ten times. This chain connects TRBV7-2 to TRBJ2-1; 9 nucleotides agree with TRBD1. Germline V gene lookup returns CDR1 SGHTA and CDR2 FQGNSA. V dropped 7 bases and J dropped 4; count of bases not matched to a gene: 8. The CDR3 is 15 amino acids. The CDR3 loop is CASTSGQGLYNEQFF. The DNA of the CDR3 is TGTGCCAGCACCTCGGGACAGGGCCTATACAATGAGCAGTTCTTC.

This chain's CDR3 is CASSYEASGGYEQYV. In DNA form, the CDR3 reads TGTGCCAGCAGTTACGAGGCTAGCGGGGGTTACGAGCAGTACGTC. V gene TRBV6-2 or TRBV6-3 combines with J gene TRBJ2-7; 10 nucleotides agree with TRBD2. V dropped 2 bases and J dropped 4; count of bases not matched to a gene: 5. This CDR3 comprises 15 residues. CDR1 is MNHEY, CDR2 SVGEGT, per germline.

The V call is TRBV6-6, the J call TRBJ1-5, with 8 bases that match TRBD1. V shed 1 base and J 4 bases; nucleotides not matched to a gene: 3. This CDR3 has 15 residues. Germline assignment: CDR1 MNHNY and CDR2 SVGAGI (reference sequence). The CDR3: CASSYWGQENQPQHF. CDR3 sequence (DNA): TGTGCCAGCAGTTACTGGGGACAGGAGAATCAGCCCCAGCATTTT.

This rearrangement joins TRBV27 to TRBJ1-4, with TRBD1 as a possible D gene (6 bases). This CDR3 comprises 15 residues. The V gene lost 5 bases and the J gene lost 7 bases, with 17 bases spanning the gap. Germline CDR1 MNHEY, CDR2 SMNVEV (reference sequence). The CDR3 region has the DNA TGTGCCAGCAGTGCCCTACAGGGAGGTGGTGAAAAACTGTTTTTT. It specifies CASSALQGGGEKLFF. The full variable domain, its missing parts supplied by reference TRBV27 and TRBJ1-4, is EAQVTQNPRYLITVTGKKLTVTCSQNMNHEYMSWYRQDPGLGLRQIYYSMNVEVTDKGDVPEGYKVSRKEKRNFPLILESPSPNQTSLYFCASSALQGGGEKLFFGSGTQLSVL.

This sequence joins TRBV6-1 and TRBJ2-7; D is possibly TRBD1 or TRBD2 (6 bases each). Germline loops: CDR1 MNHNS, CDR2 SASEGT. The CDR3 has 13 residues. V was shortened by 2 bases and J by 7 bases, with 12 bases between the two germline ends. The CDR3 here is CASSETGAGEQYV. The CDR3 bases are TGTGCCAGCAGTGAAACGGGGGCGGGGGAGCAGTACGTC.

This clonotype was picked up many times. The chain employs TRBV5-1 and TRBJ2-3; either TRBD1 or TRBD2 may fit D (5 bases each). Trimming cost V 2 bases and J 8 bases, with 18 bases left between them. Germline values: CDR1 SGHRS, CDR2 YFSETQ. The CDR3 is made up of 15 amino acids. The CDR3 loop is CASSFSIGDGGTQYF. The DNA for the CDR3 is TGCGCCAGCAGCTTTAGTATCGGAGATGGGGGTACGCAGTATTTT.

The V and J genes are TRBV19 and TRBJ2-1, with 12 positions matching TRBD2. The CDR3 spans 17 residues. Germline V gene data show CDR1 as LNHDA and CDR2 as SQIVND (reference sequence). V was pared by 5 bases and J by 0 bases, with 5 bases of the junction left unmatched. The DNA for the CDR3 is TGTGCCAGTAGTGCCGGACTAGCGGGGAGCTCCTACAATGAGCAGTTCTTC. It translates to CASSAGLAGSSYNEQFF.

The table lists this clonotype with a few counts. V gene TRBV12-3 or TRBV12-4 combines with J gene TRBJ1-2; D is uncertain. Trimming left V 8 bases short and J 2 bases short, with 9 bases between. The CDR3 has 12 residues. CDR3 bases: TGTGCCAGCCGCACTATGAACTATGGCTACACCTTC. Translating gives CASRTMNYGYTF.

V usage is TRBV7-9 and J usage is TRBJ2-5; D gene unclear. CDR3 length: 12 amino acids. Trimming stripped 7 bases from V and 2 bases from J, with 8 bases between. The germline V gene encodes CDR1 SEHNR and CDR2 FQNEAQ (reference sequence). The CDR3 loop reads CASTPSQETQYF. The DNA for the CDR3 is TGTGCCAGCACCCCCTCGCAAGAGACCCAGTACTTC. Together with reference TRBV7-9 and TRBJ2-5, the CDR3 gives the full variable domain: DTGVSQNPRHKITKRGQNVTFRCDPISEHNRLYWYRQTLGQGPEFLTYFQNEAQLEKSRLLSDRFSAERPKGSFSTLEIQRTEQGDSAMYLCASTPSQETQYFGPGTRLLVL.

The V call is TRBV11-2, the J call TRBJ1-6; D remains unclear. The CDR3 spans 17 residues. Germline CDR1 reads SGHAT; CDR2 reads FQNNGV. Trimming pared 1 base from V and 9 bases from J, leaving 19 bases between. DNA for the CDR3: TGTGCCAGCAGCTTAGTTGCCGTCGGGGTGCGGGGTTCACCCCTCCACTTT. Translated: CASSLVAVGVRGSPLHF.

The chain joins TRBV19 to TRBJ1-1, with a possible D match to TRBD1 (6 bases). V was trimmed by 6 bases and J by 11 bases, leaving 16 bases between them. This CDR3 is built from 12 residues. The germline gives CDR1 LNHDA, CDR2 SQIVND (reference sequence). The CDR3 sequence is CASRTPGQVAFF. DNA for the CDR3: TGTGCCAGTAGAACTCCGGGACAAGTCGCTTTCTTT.

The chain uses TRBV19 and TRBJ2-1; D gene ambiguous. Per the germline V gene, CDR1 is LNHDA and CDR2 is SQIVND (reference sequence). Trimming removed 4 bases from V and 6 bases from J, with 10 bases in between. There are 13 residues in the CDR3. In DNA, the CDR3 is TGTGCCAGTAGTACTTACCGTCGCAATGAGCAGTTCTTC. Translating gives CASSTYRRNEQFF.

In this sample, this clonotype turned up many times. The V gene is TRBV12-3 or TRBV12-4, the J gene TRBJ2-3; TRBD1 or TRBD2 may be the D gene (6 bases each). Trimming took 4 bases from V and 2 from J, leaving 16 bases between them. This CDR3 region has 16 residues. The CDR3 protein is CASSSGAAVHTDTQYF. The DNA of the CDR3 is TGTGCCAGCAGTTCGGGGGCAGCAGTTCACACAGATACGCAGTATTTT.

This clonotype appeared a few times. CDR3 protein: CASSEARSSYEQYV. CDR3 nucleotide sequence: TGTGCCAGCAGTGAAGCCAGGAGCTCCTACGAGCAGTACGTC. J is TRBJ2-7 and V is TRBV6-1; D unclear. V shed 0 bases and J shed 0 bases, with 6 bases lying between them. Germline CDR1 MNHNS, CDR2 SASEGT. The CDR3 has 14 residues.

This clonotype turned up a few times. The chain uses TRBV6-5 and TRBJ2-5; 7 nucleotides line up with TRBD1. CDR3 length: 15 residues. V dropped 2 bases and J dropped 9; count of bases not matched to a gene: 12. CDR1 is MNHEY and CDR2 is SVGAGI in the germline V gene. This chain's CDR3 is CASSYRGPGKAAQYF. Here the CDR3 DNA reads TGTGCCAGCAGTTACAGGGGGCCGGGGAAAGCGGCCCAGTACTTC.

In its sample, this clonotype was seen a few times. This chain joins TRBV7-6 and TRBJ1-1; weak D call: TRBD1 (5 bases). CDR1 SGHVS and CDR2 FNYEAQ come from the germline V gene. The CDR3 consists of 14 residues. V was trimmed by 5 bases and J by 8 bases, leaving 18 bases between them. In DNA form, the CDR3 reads TGTGCCAGCAGCCCCAGAAGGGACGGGACGGAAGCTTTCTTT. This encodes CASSPRRDGTEAFF. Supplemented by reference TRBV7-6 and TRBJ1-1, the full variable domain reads GAGVSQSPRYKVTKRGQDVALRCDPISGHVSLYWYRQALGQGPEFLTYFNYEAQQDKSGLPNDRFSAERPEGSISTLTIQRTEQRDSAMYRCASSPRRDGTEAFFGQGTRLTVV.